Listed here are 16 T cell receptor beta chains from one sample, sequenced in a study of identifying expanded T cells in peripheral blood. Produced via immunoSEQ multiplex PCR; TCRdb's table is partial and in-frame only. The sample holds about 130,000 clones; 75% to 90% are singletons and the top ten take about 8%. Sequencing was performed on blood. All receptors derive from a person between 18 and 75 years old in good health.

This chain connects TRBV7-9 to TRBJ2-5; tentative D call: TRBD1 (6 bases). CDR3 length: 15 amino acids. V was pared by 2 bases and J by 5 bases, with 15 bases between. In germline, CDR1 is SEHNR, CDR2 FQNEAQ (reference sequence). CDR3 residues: CASSLQGSRGETQYF. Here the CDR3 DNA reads TGTGCCAGCAGCTTACAGGGGTCGCGTGGGGAGACCCAGTACTTC.

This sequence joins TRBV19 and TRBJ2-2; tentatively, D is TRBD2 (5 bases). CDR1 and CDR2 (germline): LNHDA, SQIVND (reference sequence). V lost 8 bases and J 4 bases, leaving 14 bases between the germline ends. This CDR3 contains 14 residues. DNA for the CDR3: TGTGCCAGTCAGACCAGTCGGGGCACCGGGGAGCTGTTTTTT. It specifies CASQTSRGTGELFF.

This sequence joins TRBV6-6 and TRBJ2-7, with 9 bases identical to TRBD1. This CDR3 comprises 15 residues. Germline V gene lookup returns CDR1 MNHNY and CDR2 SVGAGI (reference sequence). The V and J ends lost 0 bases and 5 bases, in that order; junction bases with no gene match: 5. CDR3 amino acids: CASSYSGTGIDEQYF. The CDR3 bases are TGTGCCAGCAGTTACTCCGGGACAGGGATCGACGAGCAGTACTTC.

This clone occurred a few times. CDR3 in DNA: TGTGCCAGCACCGGGACAGGAAATCAGCCCCAGCATTTT. Amino acids: CASTGTGNQPQHF. The gene calls are TRBV7-3 and TRBJ1-5; 8 positions match TRBD1. The CDR3 runs 13 residues. The ends lost 7 bases at V and 4 bases at J; junction bases unmatched: 3. Germline V lookup: CDR1 SGHTA, CDR2 FQGTGA.

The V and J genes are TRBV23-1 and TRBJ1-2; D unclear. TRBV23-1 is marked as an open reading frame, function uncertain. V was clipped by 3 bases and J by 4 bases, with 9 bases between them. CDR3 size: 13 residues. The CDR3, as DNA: TGCGCCAGCAGTCATAGGGAGGTCTATGGCTACACCTTC. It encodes CASSHREVYGYTF.

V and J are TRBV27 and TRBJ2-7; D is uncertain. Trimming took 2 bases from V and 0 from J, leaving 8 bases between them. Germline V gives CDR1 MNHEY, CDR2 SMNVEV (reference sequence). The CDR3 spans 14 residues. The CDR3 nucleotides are TGTGCCAGCAGTTTAGTGGGTCTCTCCTACGAGCAGTACTTC. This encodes CASSLVGLSYEQYF.

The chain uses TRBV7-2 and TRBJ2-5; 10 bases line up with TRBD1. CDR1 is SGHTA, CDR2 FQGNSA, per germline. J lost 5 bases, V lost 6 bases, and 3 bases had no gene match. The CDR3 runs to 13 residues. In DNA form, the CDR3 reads TGTGCCAGCAGGACAGGGGGCAGGGAGACCCAGTACTTC. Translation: CASRTGGRETQYF.

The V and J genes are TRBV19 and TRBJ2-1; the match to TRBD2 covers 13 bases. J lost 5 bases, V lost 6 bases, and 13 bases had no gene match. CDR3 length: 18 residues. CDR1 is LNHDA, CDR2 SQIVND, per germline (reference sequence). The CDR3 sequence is CASSRLRTSGSGDNEQFF. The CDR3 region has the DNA TGTGCCAGTAGCCGTCTTCGGACTAGCGGGAGTGGGGACAATGAGCAGTTCTTC.

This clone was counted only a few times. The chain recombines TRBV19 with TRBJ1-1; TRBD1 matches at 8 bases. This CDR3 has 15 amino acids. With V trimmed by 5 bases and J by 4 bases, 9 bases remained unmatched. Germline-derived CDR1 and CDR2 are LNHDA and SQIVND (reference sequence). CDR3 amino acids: CASSPRGRGLTEAFF. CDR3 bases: TGTGCCAGTAGTCCTCGGGGCAGGGGGCTCACTGAAGCTTTCTTT.

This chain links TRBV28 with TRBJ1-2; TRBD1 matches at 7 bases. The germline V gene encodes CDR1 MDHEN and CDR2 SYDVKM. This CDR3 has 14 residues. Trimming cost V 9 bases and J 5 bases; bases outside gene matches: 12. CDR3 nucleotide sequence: TGTGCCAGTTGGACAGGACATGTCGTTTATGGCTACACCTTC. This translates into CASWTGHVVYGYTF.

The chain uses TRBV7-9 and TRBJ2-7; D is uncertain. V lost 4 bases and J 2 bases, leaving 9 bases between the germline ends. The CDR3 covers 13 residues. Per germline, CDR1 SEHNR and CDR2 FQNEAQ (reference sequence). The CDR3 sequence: CASSYPPAYEQYF. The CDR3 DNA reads TGTGCCAGCAGCTATCCCCCTGCCTACGAGCAGTACTTC.

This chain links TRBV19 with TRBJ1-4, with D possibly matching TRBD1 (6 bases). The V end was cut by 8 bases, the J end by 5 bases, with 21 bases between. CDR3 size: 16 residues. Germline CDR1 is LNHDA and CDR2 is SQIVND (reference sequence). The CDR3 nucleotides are TGTGCCAGTCAACACCCGGGGGGGGCTGAGAATGAAAAACTGTTTTTT. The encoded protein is CASQHPGGAENEKLFF.

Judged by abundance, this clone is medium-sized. The CDR3 spells CASSLVGARWAGSYNEQFF. The DNA of the CDR3 is TGTGCCAGCAGCTTAGTCGGGGCAAGATGGGCGGGCTCCTACAATGAGCAGTTCTTC. This chain links TRBV11-2 with TRBJ2-1; D may be TRBD1 or TRBD2 (5 bases each). The V gene lost 1 base and the J gene lost 0 bases, with 19 bases spanning the gap. The length of the CDR3 is 19 residues. Germline loops: CDR1 SGHAT, CDR2 FQNNGV.

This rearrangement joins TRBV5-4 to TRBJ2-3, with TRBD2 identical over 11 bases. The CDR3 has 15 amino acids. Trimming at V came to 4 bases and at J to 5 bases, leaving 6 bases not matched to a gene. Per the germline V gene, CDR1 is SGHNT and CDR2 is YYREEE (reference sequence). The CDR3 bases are TGTGCCAGCAGCCTGGGACTAGCGGCCCAAGATACGCAGTATTTT. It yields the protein CASSLGLAAQDTQYF.

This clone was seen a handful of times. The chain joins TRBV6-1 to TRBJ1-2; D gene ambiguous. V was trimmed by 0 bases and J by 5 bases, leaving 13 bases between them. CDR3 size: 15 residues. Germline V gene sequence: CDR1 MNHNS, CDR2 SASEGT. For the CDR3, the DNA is TGTGCCAGCAGTGAAGCGCCCCGCCGGGATTATGGCTACACCTTC. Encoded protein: CASSEAPRRDYGYTF.

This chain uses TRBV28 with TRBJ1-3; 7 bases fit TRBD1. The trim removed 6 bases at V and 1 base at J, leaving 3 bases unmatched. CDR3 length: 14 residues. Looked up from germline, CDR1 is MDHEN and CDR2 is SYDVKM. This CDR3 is CASSPQGSGNTIYF. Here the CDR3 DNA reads TGTGCCAGCAGCCCACAGGGGTCTGGAAACACCATATATTTT.